The TCR beta chain under discussion was sequenced for a study of molecular identifiers for immune sequencing clone quantification. From germline, CDR1 is DFQATT and CDR2 SNEGSKA (reference sequence). The J segment lost 2 bases and the V segment lost 5 bases, leaving 8 bases of the junction unmatched. The CDR3 extends over 16 amino acids. Bulk libraries came from a prior protocol with listed TCR primers. A single record per CDR3 protein comes from TCRdb applying MiXCR to the PCR reads. The profile shows hundreds of thousands of distinct CDR3 sequences, just under 20% of them singletons. A remark on this clonotype: The antigen is not known. A much more abundant neighbour one base away suggests this may be a read error. Lacking the conserved final phenylalanine or tryptophan, this CDR3 likely reflects a read error.

Study-wide findings and caveats: In a background of about 1 million naive cells, spiked Jurkat TCR RNA from one cell was reportedly detectable. Clones that had above 20 RNA copies took up over 99% of effector molecules but under 1% in naive cells. The sizes of highly expanded clones could be underestimated when identical TCR molecules share a barcode.

The material sequenced was naive CD8+ T cells from blood, with Jurkat cell RNA spiked in. Sample subset: FACS-sorted CD8+CD4-CCR7+CD45RA+ naive T cells. The clonotype was recovered from a human donor in good health. Some libraries in this study had Jurkat cell RNA spiked in. The chain uses TRBV20-1 and TRBJ2-7; 14 bases are a match to TRBD2. For the CDR3, the DNA is TGCAGTGCTCCGGGACTAGCGGGAGAATACCCCTACGAGCAGTACCTC. This translates into CSAPGLAGEYPYEQYL.